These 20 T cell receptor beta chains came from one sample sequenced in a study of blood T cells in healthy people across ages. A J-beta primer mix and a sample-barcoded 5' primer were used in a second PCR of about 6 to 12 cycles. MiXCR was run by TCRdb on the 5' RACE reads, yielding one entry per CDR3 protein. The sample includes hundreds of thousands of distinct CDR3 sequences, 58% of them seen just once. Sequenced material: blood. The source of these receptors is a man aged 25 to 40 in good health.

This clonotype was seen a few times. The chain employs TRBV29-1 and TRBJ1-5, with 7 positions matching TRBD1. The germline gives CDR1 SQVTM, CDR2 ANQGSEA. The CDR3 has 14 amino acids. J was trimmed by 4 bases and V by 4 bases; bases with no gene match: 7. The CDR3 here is CSVGEGASNQPQHF. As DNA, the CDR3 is TGCAGCGTTGGGGAGGGGGCAAGTAATCAGCCCCAGCATTTT.

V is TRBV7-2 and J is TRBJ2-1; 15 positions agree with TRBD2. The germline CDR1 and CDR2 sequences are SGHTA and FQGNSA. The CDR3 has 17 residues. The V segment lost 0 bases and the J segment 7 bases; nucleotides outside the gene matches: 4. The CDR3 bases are TGTGCCAGCAGCTTAGCCGGACTAGCGGGAGGGGGAAATGAGCAGTTCTTC. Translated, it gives CASSLAGLAGGGNEQFF.

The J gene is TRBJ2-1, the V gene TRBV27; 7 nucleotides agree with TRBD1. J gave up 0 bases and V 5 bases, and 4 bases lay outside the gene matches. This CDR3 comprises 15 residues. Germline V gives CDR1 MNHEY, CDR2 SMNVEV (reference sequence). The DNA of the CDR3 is TGTGCCAGCAGTGCCGACAGGGTCTCCTACAATGAGCAGTTCTTC. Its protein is CASSADRVSYNEQFF.

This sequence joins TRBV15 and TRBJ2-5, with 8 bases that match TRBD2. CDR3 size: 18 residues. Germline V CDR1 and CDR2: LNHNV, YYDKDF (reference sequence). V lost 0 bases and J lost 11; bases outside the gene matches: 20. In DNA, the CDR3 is TGTGCCACCAGCAGAGATGTCGGTGGGCGGGGGGATTACAATGAGCAGTACTTC. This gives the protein CATSRDVGGRGDYNEQYF.

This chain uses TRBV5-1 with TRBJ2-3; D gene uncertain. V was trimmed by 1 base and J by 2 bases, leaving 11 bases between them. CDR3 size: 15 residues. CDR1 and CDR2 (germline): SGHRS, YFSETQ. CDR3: CASSLTRIHTDTQYF. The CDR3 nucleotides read TGCGCCAGCAGCTTGACGCGGATCCACACAGATACGCAGTATTTT.

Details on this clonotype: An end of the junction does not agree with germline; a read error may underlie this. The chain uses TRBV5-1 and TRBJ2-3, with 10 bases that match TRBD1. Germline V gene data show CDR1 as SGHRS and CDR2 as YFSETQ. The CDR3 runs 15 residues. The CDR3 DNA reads TGCGCCAGCAGCCCCGGGACAGGGGTTATAGATGCGCAGTATTTT. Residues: CASSPGTGVIDAQYF.

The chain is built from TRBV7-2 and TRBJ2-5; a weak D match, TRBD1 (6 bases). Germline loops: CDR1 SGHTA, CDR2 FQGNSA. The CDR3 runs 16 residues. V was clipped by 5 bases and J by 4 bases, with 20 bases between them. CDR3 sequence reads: CASSRGTGNMRETQYF. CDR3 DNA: TGTGCCAGCAGCCGTGGAACAGGGAATATGCGAGAGACCCAGTACTTC.

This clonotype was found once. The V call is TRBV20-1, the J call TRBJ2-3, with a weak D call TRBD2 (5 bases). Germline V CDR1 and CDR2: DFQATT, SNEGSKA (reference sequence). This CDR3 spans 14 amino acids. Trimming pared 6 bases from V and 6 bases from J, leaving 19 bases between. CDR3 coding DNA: TGCAGTGCCCCCCGCTCTAGCTGGTGGGATACGCAGTATTTT. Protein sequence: CSAPRSSWWDTQYF.

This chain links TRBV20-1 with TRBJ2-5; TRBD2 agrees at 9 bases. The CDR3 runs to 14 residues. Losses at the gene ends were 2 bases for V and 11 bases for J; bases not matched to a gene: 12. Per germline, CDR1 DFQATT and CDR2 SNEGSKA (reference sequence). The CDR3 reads CSARWSGGYNEQYF. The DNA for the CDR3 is TGCAGTGCTAGATGGAGCGGGGGGTACAATGAGCAGTACTTC.

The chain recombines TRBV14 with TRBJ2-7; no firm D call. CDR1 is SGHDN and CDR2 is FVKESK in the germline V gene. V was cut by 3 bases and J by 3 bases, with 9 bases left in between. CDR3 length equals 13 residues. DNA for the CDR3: TGTGCCAGCAGCCAGAGCAGGAGCTACGAGCAGTACTTC. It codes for CASSQSRSYEQYF.

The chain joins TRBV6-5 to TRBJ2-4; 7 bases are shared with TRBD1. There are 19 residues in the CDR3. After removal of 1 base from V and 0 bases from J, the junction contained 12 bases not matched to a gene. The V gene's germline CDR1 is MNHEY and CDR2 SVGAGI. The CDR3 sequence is CASSYYAPGQRIAKNIQYF. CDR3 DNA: TGTGCCAGCAGTTACTACGCTCCGGGACAGCGAATAGCCAAAAACATTCAGTACTTC.

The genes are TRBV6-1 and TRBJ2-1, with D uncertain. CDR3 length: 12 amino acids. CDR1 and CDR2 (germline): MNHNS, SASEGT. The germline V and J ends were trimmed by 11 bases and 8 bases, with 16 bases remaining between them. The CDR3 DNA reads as TGTGCCGCGTCCTTCAGCATCCATGAGCAGTTCTTC. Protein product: CAASFSIHEQFF.

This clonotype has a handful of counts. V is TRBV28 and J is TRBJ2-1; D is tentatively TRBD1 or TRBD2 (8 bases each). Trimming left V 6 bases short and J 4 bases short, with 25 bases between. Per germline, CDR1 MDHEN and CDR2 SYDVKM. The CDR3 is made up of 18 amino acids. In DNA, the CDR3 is TGTGCCAGCAGCGAGACAGGGGTAAGCGGGAGTGTATACAATGAGCAGTTCTTC. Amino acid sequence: CASSETGVSGSVYNEQFF.

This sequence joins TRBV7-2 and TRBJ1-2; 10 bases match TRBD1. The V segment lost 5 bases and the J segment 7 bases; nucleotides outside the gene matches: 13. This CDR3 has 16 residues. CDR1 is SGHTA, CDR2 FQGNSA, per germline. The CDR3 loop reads CASSPRSGTGVRGYTF. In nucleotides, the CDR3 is TGTGCCAGCAGCCCCCGCAGCGGGACAGGGGTACGTGGCTACACCTTC. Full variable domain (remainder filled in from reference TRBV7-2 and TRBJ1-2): GAGVSQSPSNKVTEKGKDVELRCDPISGHTALYWYRQSLGQGLEFLIYFQGNSAPDKSGLPSDRFSAERTGGSVSTLTIQRTQQEDSAVYLCASSPRSGTGVRGYTFGSGTRLTVV.

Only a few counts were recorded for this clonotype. Here the CDR3 reads CASNPTGTETQYF. In nucleotides, the CDR3 is TGTGCCAGCAACCCGACAGGGACCGAGACCCAGTACTTC. The gene calls are TRBV12-3 or TRBV12-4 and TRBJ2-5; 7 bases are a match to TRBD1. Trimming at V came to 7 bases and at J to 5 bases, leaving 7 bases not matched to a gene. CDR3 length: 13 amino acids.

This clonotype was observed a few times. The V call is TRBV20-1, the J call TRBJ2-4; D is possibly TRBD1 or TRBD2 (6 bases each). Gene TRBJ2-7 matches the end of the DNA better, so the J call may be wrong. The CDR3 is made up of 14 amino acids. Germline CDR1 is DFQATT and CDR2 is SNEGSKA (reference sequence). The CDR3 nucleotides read TGCAGTGCCGCCAAGGAGGGGGTCTCCTACGAGCAGTACTTC. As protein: CSAAKEGVSYEQYF.

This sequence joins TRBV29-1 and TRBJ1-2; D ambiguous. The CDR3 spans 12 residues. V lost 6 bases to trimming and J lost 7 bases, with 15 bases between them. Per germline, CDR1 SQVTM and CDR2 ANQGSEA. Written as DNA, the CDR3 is TGCAGCGTCCCGAGGGCCTTGGGTGGCTACACCTTC. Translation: CSVPRALGGYTF.

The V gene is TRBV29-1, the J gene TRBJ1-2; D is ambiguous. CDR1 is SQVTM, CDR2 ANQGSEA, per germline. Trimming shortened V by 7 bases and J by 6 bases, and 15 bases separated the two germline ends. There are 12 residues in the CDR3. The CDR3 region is CSGGLVGNGYTF. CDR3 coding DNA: TGCAGCGGGGGATTGGTCGGGAATGGCTACACCTTC.

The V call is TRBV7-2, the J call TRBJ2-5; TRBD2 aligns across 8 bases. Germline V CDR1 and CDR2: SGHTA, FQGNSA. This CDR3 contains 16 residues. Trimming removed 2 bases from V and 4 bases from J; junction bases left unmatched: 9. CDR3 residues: CASSLYGRASSETQYF. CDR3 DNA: TGTGCCAGCAGCTTATACGGGAGGGCCAGTTCAGAGACCCAGTACTTC.

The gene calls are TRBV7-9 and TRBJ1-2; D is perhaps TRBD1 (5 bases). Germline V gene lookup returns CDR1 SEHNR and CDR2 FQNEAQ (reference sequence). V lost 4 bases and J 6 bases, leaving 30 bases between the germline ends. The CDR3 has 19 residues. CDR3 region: CASSSPDTPGLPILHGYTF. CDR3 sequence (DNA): TGTGCCAGCAGCTCACCTGATACACCGGGACTTCCCATACTTCATGGCTACACCTTC.